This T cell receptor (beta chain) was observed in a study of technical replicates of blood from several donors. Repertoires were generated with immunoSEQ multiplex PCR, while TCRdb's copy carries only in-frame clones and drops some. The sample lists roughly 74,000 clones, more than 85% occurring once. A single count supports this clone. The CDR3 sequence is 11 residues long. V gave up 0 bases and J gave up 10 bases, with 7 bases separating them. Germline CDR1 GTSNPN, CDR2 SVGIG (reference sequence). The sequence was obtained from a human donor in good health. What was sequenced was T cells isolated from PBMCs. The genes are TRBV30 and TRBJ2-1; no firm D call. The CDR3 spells CAWSVTEEQFF. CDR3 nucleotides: TGTGCCTGGAGTGTAACCGAGGAGCAGTTCTTC.